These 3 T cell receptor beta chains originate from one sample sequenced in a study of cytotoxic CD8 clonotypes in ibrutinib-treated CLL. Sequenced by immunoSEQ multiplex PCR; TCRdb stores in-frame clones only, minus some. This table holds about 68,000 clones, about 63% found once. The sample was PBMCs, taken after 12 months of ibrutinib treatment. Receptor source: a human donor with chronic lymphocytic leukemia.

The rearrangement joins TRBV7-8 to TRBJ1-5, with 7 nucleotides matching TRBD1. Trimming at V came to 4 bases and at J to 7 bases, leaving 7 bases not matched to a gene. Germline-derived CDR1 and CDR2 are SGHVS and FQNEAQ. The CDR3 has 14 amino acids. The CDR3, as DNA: TGTGCCAGCAGCTCCCAGGGGGGCAGGCAGCCCCAGCATTTT. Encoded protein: CASSSQGGRQPQHF.

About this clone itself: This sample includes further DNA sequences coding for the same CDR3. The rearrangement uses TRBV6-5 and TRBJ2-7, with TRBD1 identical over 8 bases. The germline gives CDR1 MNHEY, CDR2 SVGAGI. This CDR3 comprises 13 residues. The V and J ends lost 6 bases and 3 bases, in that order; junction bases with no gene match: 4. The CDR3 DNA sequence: TGTGCCAGCAGCCGACAGGGGAACTACGAGCAGTACTTC. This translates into CASSRQGNYEQYF.

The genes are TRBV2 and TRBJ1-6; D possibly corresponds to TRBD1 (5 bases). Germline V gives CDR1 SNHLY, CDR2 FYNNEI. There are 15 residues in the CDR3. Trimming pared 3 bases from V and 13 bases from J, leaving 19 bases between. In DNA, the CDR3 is TGTGCCAGCAGTGAGAAGAGGGGTGAAGCGGTCCCCCTCCACTTT. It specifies CASSEKRGEAVPLHF.